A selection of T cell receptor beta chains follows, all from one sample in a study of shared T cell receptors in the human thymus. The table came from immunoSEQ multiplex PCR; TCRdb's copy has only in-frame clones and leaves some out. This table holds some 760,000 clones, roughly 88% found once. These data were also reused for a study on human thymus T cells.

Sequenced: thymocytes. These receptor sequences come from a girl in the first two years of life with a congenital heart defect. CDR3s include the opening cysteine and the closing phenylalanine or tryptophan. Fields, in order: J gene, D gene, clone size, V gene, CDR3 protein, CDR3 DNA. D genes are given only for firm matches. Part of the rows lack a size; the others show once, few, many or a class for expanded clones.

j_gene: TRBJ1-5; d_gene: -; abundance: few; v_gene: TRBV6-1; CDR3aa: CASSDGPGEPQHF; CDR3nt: TGTGCCAGCAGTGACGGTCCTGGTGAGCCCCAGCATTTT
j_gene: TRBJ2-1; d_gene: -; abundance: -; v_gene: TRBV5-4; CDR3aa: CASSCQTGTNEQFF; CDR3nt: TGTGCCAGCAGCTGTCAAACAGGGACCAATGAGCAGTTCTTC
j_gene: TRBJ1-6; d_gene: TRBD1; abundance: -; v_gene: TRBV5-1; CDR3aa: CASSLRSPIGTGDSPLHF; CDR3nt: TGCGCCAGCAGCTTGCGGAGTCCAATCGGGACAGGTGATTCACCCCTCCACTTT
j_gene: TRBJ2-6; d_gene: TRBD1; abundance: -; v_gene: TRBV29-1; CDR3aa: CSVWTGGDFSGANVLTF; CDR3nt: TGCAGCGTTTGGACAGGGGGCGACTTCTCTGGGGCCAACGTCCTGACTTTC
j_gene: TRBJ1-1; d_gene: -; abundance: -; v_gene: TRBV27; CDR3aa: CASSLLHRTGGRIGVLNTEAFF; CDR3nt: TGTGCCAGCAGTTTACTCCATCGAACAGGTGGAAGAATAGGTGTTTTAAACACTGAAGCTTTCTTT
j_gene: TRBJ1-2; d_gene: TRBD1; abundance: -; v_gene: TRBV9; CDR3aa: CASSANGTGLYGYTF; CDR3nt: TGTGCCAGCAGCGCCAACGGGACAGGCCTTTATGGCTACACCTTC
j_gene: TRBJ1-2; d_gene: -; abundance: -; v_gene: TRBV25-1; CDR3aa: CASSLPAGYGYTF; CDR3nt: TGTGCCAGCAGTCTTCCCGCGGGCTATGGCTACACCTTC
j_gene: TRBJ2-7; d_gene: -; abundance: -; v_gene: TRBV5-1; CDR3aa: CASSLARGDHEQYF; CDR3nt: TGCGCCAGCAGCTTGGCCAGGGGGGACCACGAGCAGTACTTC
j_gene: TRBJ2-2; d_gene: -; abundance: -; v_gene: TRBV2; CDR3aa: CASRSLFAGYIGELFF; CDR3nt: TGTGCCAGCAGAAGCCTTTTTGCGGGGTATATCGGGGAGCTGTTTTTT
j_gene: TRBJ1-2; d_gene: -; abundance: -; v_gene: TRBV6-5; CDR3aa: CASSSNDRLYGYTF; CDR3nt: TGTGCCAGCAGTTCCAACGACAGGCTCTATGGCTACACCTTC
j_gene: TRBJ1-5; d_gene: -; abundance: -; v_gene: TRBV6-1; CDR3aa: CASSEAKGGANQPQHF; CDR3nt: TGTGCCAGCAGTGAGGCCAAGGGCGGGGCGAATCAGCCCCAGCATTTT
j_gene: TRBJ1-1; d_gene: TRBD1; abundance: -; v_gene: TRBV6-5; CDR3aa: CASRAEGAGTEAFF; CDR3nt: TGTGCCAGCAGAGCGGAGGGGGCCGGCACTGAAGCTTTCTTT
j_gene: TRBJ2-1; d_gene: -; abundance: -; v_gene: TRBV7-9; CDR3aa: CASSSLLARNEQFF; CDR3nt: TGTGCCAGCAGCTCCTTACTAGCTCGGAATGAGCAGTTCTTC
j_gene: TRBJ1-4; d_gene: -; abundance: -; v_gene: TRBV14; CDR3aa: CASSQVEAPAIATNEKLFF; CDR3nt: TGTGCCAGCAGCCAAGTAGAAGCGCCAGCTATTGCAACTAATGAAAAACTGTTTTTT
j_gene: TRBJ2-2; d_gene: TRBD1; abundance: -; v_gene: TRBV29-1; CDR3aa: CSVTGTDNTGELFF; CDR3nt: TGCAGCGTGACCGGGACAGATAACACCGGGGAGCTGTTTTTT
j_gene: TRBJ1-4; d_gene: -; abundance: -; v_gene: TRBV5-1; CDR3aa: CASSGTGFSEKLFF; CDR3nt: TGCGCCAGCAGCGGAACAGGTTTCAGTGAAAAACTGTTTTTT
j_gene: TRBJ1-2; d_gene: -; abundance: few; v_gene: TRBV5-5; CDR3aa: CASSLDREIGYYGYTF; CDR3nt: TGTGCCAGCAGCTTGGACAGGGAGATTGGATACTATGGCTACACCTTC
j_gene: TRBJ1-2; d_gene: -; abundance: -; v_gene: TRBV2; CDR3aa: CASSTGGGPVPSYGYTF; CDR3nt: TGTGCCAGCAGTACCGGGGGGGGCCCCGTACCCTCCTATGGCTACACCTTC
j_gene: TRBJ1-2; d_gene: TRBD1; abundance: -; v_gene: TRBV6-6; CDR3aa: CASSDRAPDGYTF; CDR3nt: TGTGCCAGCAGTGACAGGGCTCCGGACGGCTACACCTTC
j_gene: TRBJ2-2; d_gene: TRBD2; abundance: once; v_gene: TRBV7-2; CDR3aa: CASSLVAGAAGELFF; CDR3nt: TGTGCCAGCAGCTTAGTAGCGGGGGCCGCCGGGGAGCTGTTTTTT
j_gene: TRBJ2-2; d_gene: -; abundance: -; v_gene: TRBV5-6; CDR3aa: CASSPDWGLNTGELFF; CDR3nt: TGTGCCAGCAGCCCCGATTGGGGGCTCAACACCGGGGAGCTGTTTTTT
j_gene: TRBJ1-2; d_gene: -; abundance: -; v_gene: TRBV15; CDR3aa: CATSAGRGVYGYTF; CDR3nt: TGTGCCACCAGCGCCGGTCGGGGAGTCTATGGCTACACCTTC
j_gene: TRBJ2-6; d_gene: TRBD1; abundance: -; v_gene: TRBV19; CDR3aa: CASSIEDRGRVSGANVLTF; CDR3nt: TGTGCCAGTAGTATCGAGGACAGGGGGCGAGTCTCTGGGGCCAACGTCCTGACTTTC
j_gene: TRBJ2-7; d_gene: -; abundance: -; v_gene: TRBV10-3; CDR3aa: CAISDSVGRPYEQYF; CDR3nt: TGTGCCATCAGTGATTCCGTCGGGAGACCCTACGAGCAGTACTTC